A selection of T cell receptor beta chains follows, all from one sample in a study of CD8 T cells in ankylosing spondylitis. Each CDR3 protein gets one entry after TCRdb re-called the 5' RACE reads with MiXCR. The sample has 350,000 to 400,000 distinct CDR3 sequences, approximately 22% seen once. The source material was blood, either unsorted or a sorted T cell fraction (not recorded which). These receptors all stem from a male donor with ankylosing spondylitis or in good health (not recorded which). Each CDR3 is given with its conserved first and last residue. The order of the fields is J gene, V gene, D gene, clone size, CDR3 DNA, CDR3 protein. D genes are given only for firm matches. The size entry is marked missing in some rows and otherwise reads once, few, many or a size class.

J gene: TRBJ2-3; V gene: TRBV9; D gene: TRBD1; clone size: -; CDR3 DNA: TGTGCCAGCAGCGTAGGGGGAACAGGGGGCCCGACAGATACGCAGTATTTT; CDR3 protein: CASSVGGTGGPTDTQYF
J gene: TRBJ2-7; V gene: TRBV7-2; D gene: TRBD2; clone size: once; CDR3 DNA: TGTGCCAGCAGCGGTTGGGTGGCACAGAGGACTAGCGGGGGGACGCTTTCCTACGAGCAGTACTTC; CDR3 protein: CASSGWVAQRTSGGTLSYEQYF
J gene: TRBJ2-7; V gene: TRBV11-2; D gene: TRBD1; clone size: -; CDR3 DNA: TGTGCCAGCAGCTTAGGTTCGCCGGGACAGGGACTATACGAGCAGTACTTC; CDR3 protein: CASSLGSPGQGLYEQYF
J gene: TRBJ2-3; V gene: TRBV7-8; D gene: -; clone size: -; CDR3 DNA: TGTGCCAGCAGCCTCCCTAACTACCCCGGGCAGTATTTT; CDR3 protein: CASSLPNYPGQYF
J gene: TRBJ2-1; V gene: TRBV7-9; D gene: TRBD2; clone size: few; CDR3 DNA: TGTGCCAGCAGCCCCCAGACAGAGACAAAAGCGGGAGAGCAGTTCTTC; CDR3 protein: CASSPQTETKAGEQFF
J gene: TRBJ2-3; V gene: TRBV6-2/TRBV6-3; D gene: TRBD2; clone size: -; CDR3 DNA: TGTGCCAGTACTAGCGGGGCTACCACAGATACGCAGTATTTT; CDR3 protein: CASTSGATTDTQYF
J gene: TRBJ2-7; V gene: TRBV11-2; D gene: TRBD1; clone size: -; CDR3 DNA: TGTGCCAGCAGCTTGAGGACAGGGGGGACCTACGAGCAGTACTTC; CDR3 protein: CASSLRTGGTYEQYF
J gene: TRBJ2-3; V gene: TRBV5-1; D gene: TRBD2; clone size: few; CDR3 DNA: TGCGCCAGCAGCTTGTGGACGGGAGGTACCACAGGAGATACGCAGTATTTT; CDR3 protein: CASSLWTGGTTGDTQYF
J gene: TRBJ2-1; V gene: TRBV7-9; D gene: TRBD2; clone size: -; CDR3 DNA: TGTGCCAGCAGCGGGACTAGCGGGGGGCCCTATGAGCAGTTCTTC; CDR3 protein: CASSGTSGGPYEQFF
J gene: TRBJ1-4; V gene: TRBV20-1; D gene: -; clone size: once; CDR3 DNA: TGCAGTGCTAGGCGCGGGATGGGGGGTGAAAAACTGTTTTTT; CDR3 protein: CSARRGMGGEKLFF
J gene: TRBJ2-7; V gene: TRBV12-3/TRBV12-4; D gene: -; clone size: many; CDR3 DNA: TGTGCCAGCAGCACCGGGACCCTGAGCTACGAGCAGTACTTC; CDR3 protein: CASSTGTLSYEQYF